This section outlines one T cell receptor (beta chain) sequence together with its context. The sample originates from a study of T cell changes during pregnancy in multiple sclerosis. The data were produced by immunoSEQ multiplex PCR, yet TCRdb's version contains in-frame clones alone and is incomplete. Of about 55,000 clones listed, 85% to 95% are singletons. J lost 7 bases, V lost 3 bases, and 8 bases had no gene match. This CDR3 comprises 17 residues. The V gene's germline CDR1 is WSHSY and CDR2 SAAADI. The source is a female donor with multiple sclerosis, enrolled in a pregnancy study. The sample here was CD8+ T cells from peripheral blood mononuclear cells, taken in the third trimester of pregnancy. The chain carries TRBV10-2 and TRBJ2-1, with 14 bases that match TRBD2. The CDR3 loop reads CASSETWTSGRWNEQFF. CDR3 DNA sequence: TGCGCCAGCAGTGAAACTTGGACTAGCGGGAGGTGGAATGAGCAGTTCTTC.